These 22 T cell receptor beta chains originate from one sample sequenced in a study of cytomegalovirus exposure and HLA in healthy donors. The PCR made use of 60 Vbeta and 13 Jbeta primers. Using immunoSEQ multiplex PCR, the repertoire was profiled, and TCRdb retains in-frame clones only, with some absent. The sample shows about 160,000 clones, approximately 80% of them seen only once. The specimen was PBMCs. The receptors come from a woman aged 25-40 years in good health and CMV-seronegative.

The V and J genes are TRBV30 and TRBJ1-4, with a possible D match to TRBD1 (5 bases). CDR1 is GTSNPN and CDR2 is SVGIG in the germline V gene (reference sequence). The CDR3 has 14 amino acids. V lost 8 bases and J 8 bases, leaving 21 bases between the germline ends. CDR3 in amino acids: CAPGSRGEWEKLFF. The CDR3 coding sequence is TGTGCCCCCGGGAGCCGAGGGGAATGGGAAAAACTGTTTTTT.

The V gene is TRBV7-3, the J gene TRBJ1-2, with 10 bases that match TRBD1. Looked up from germline, CDR1 is SGHTA and CDR2 is FQGTGA. J was trimmed by 6 bases and V by 5 bases; bases with no gene match: 9. CDR3 length equals 15 residues. CDR3 sequence (DNA): TGTGCCAGCAGCCCTGGGACAGGGGCGGAAAATGGCTACACCTTC. This sequence encodes CASSPGTGAENGYTF.

Points on this clone: At one boundary the junction diverges from the germline segment, which might be a read error. This chain links TRBV6-4 with TRBJ2-3, with 7 bases matching TRBD2. The CDR3 consists of 12 residues. Germline lookup yields CDR1 MRHNA and CDR2 SNTAGT. Written as DNA, the CDR3 is TGTGCCATCAGTGATGAGGCGGGAGAGCCTTATTTT. The encoded protein is CAISDEAGEPYF.

The rearrangement links TRBV5-5 to TRBJ1-3; D is ambiguous. Germline-derived CDR1 and CDR2 are SGHKS and YYEKEE (reference sequence). Trimming removed 0 bases from V and 0 bases from J, with 7 bases in between. The CDR3 has 15 amino acids. In DNA form, the CDR3 reads TGTGCCAGCAGCTTGGACCCCGGCTCTGGAAACACCATATATTTT. Encoded protein: CASSLDPGSGNTIYF.

This sequence joins TRBV7-3 and TRBJ1-5; D possibly corresponds to TRBD1 (6 bases). Germline V gene sequence: CDR1 SGHTA, CDR2 FQGTGA. The CDR3 length is 15 residues. Trimming shortened V by 4 bases and J by 4 bases, and 14 bases separated the two germline ends. CDR3 sequence reads: CASSYGQWGNQPQHF. CDR3 bases: TGTGCCAGCAGCTACGGACAGTGGGGGAATCAGCCCCAGCATTTT.

There are a few counts of this clone. The V call is TRBV5-6, the J call TRBJ1-1; 7 bases match TRBD1. The CDR3 has 16 amino acids. Germline lookup yields CDR1 SGHDT and CDR2 YYEEEE. The V and J ends lost 2 bases and 0 bases, in that order; junction bases with no gene match: 7. The CDR3 sequence: CASSFVTGRMNTEAFF. The CDR3 nucleotides read TGTGCCAGCAGCTTTGTGACAGGGAGAATGAACACTGAAGCTTTCTTT.

The chain links TRBV6-1 to TRBJ1-1; D remains unclear. Per the germline V gene, CDR1 is MNHNS and CDR2 is SASEGT. V was pared by 8 bases and J by 2 bases, with 12 bases between. This CDR3 comprises 13 residues. The CDR3 sequence: CASSRTLNTEAFF. DNA of the CDR3: TGTGCCAGCTCGAGGACTCTAAACACTGAAGCTTTCTTT.

Regarding this clone: With a much larger clone just one base away, this may be a read error. The chain recombines TRBV5-4 with TRBJ2-1, with D uncertain. CDR1 and CDR2 from the germline V gene are SGHNT and YYREEE (reference sequence). This CDR3 contains 11 residues. The V and J ends lost 4 bases and 7 bases respectively, with 6 bases between them. CDR3 sequence reads: CASSPGNEQFF. CDR3 sequence (DNA): TGTGCCAGCAGCCCCGGGAATGAGCAGTTCTTC.

This clone was recorded only once. The CDR3 protein is CASSFSPTETSGSTQYF. CDR3 sequence (DNA): TGTGCCAGCAGCTTCTCCCCGACGGAGACTAGCGGGAGTACGCAGTATTTT. This chain joins TRBV9 and TRBJ2-3; 12 nucleotides match TRBD2. This CDR3 is built from 17 residues. Trimming at V came to 4 bases and at J to 8 bases, leaving 14 bases not matched to a gene. CDR1 and CDR2 (germline): SGDLS, YYNGEE.

The genes are TRBV6-4 and TRBJ1-4, with D maybe TRBD1 (5 bases). The V gene lost 8 bases and the J gene lost 7 bases, with 23 bases spanning the gap. CDR3 length equals 16 residues. Germline CDR1 is MRHNA and CDR2 is SNTAGT. CDR3 in amino acids: CASPLGLGSFIEKLFF. The CDR3 nucleotides are TGTGCCAGCCCACTGGGGCTGGGCTCCTTCATTGAAAAACTGTTTTTT.

CDR3 protein: CSVEGQVNTNSYEQYF. Here the CDR3 DNA reads TGCAGCGTTGAAGGGCAGGTCAACACAAACTCCTACGAGCAGTACTTC. This sequence joins TRBV29-1 and TRBJ2-7; D not resolved. V gave up 1 base and J gave up 0 bases, with 16 bases separating them. The CDR3 extends over 16 amino acids. Germline assignment: CDR1 SQVTM and CDR2 ANQGSEA.

The chain recombines TRBV4-1 with TRBJ2-5; 8 bases are shared with TRBD2. The closer fit of TRBJ2-7 to the DNA end suggests the J call may be wrong. The CDR3 runs 17 residues. The germline V gene has CDR1 MGHRA and CDR2 YSYEKL. As DNA, the CDR3 is TGCGCCAGCAGCCAAGATCGGGGGGGAGGGGTTGTCAACGAGCAGTACTTC. Translation gives CASSQDRGGGVVNEQYF.

V usage is TRBV2 and J usage is TRBJ2-1; the match to TRBD2 covers 10 bases. Trimming removed 11 bases from V and 4 bases from J; junction bases left unmatched: 5. Germline CDR1 reads SNHLY; CDR2 reads FYNNEI. This CDR3 comprises 13 residues. As DNA, the CDR3 is TGTGCCGGGGCTAGCGGGAGTTACAATGAGCAGTTCTTC. Encoded protein: CAGASGSYNEQFF.

This clone was seen only a few times. The chain has TRBV4-2 and TRBJ2-3; D not resolved. Per the germline V gene, CDR1 is LGHNA and CDR2 is YNFKEQ. The CDR3 has 14 residues. V lost 1 base, J lost 0 bases, and 5 bases lay in between. This CDR3 is CASSQVLSTDTQYF. For the CDR3, the DNA is TGTGCCAGCAGCCAAGTTCTTAGCACAGATACGCAGTATTTT.

The J gene is TRBJ1-6, the V gene TRBV15, with unresolved D. Germline V gives CDR1 LNHNV, CDR2 YYDKDF (reference sequence). V gave up 6 bases and J gave up 8 bases, with 11 bases separating them. The CDR3 sequence is 13 residues long. The CDR3 sequence is CATRSQRDSPLHF. DNA of the CDR3: TGTGCCACCAGATCTCAGCGGGATTCACCCCTCCACTTT.

The gene calls are TRBV5-4 and TRBJ2-1, with 8 bases matching TRBD2. Trimming at V came to 4 bases and at J to 4 bases, leaving 10 bases not matched to a gene. Germline assignment: CDR1 SGHNT and CDR2 YYREEE (reference sequence). The CDR3 has 16 amino acids. CDR3 coding DNA: TGTGCCAGCAGCCCGGCGGGGGGCTTAAAATACAATGAGCAGTTCTTC. Its protein is CASSPAGGLKYNEQFF.

This clone was recorded only once. The V gene is TRBV6-6, the J gene TRBJ1-2, with D tentatively TRBD1 (6 bases). The CDR3 runs 14 residues. The V gene's germline CDR1 is MNHNY and CDR2 SVGAGI (reference sequence). V was pared by 2 bases and J by 8 bases, with 15 bases between. CDR3 DNA: TGTGCCAGCAGTTACCGGGGGGCGGTTCAAGGCTACACCTTC. It encodes CASSYRGAVQGYTF.

V is TRBV19 and J is TRBJ1-2; D may be TRBD1 (6 bases). This CDR3 spans 13 amino acids. V was cut by 7 bases and J by 2 bases, with 11 bases left in between. Germline assignment: CDR1 LNHDA and CDR2 SQIVND (reference sequence). DNA of the CDR3: TGTGCCAGTACCCTAGACAGGAACTATGGCTACACCTTC. Its protein is CASTLDRNYGYTF.

The chain joins TRBV6-6 to TRBJ2-5; TRBD2 aligns across 9 bases. Germline V gene sequence: CDR1 MNHNY, CDR2 SVGAGI (reference sequence). The CDR3 runs to 15 residues. V lost 5 bases to trimming and J lost 7 bases; unmatched junction nucleotides: 11. The CDR3 DNA follows: TGTGCCAGCAGTCCCGTAGCGGGAGAGGGGGGGACCCAGTACTTC. The encoded protein is CASSPVAGEGGTQYF.

The chain carries TRBV7-9 and TRBJ1-5; 8 bases match TRBD1. The CDR3 loop spans 15 amino acids. The germline V gene has CDR1 SEHNR and CDR2 FQNEAQ (reference sequence). With V trimmed by 1 base and J by 2 bases, 1 base remained unmatched. CDR3 in DNA: TGTGCCAGCAGCTTAGAACAGGGGGGCAATCAGCCCCAGCATTTT. Protein: CASSLEQGGNQPQHF.

This chain links TRBV7-9 with TRBJ1-4; D is unresolved. Germline assignment: CDR1 SEHNR and CDR2 FQNEAQ (reference sequence). The CDR3 contains 13 residues. V gave up 1 base and J gave up 7 bases, with 7 bases separating them. The CDR3 DNA reads TGTGCCAGCAGCTTAGATGCGGGTGAAAAACTGTTTTTT. Its translation: CASSLDAGEKLFF.

This clone appeared once. The J gene is TRBJ1-2, the V gene TRBV7-6, with a weak D call TRBD1 (6 bases). CDR3 size: 14 residues. The V end was cut by 2 bases, the J end by 5 bases, with 12 bases between. CDR1 is SGHVS and CDR2 is FNYEAQ in the germline V gene. The CDR3 loop is CASSLQTGKYGYTF. CDR3 sequence (DNA): TGTGCCAGCAGCTTACAAACAGGGAAGTATGGCTACACCTTC.